The following is a TCR beta chain sequence with its context. Profiled with immunoSEQ multiplex PCR; TCRdb holds only in-frame clones, not every one. The table includes tens of thousands of clones, approximately 93% detected once. The data were taken from a study of T cell clones after liver transplantation. Study context: Subjects received no induction therapy and standard immunosuppression until randomization at 12-24 months post-transplant.

This receptor was identified in a human patient who received a liver transplant. Some T cells may be graft donor cells. The starting material was CD8+ T cells from blood, obtained around 25 months after liver transplant.

The CDR3 sequence: CASSQVPEFGYNEQFF. In DNA, the CDR3 is TGCGCCAGCAGCCAAGTACCGGAGTTCGGGTACAATGAGCAGTTCTTC. The gene calls are TRBV4-1 and TRBJ2-1; the D is unclear. CDR1 MGHRA and CDR2 YSYEKL come from the germline V gene. The germline V and J ends were trimmed by 1 base and 4 bases, with 14 bases remaining between them. The CDR3 runs to 16 residues.